The 26 T cell receptor beta chains given below trace back to one sample, sequenced in a study of T cell repertoires in ileal Crohn's disease. The repertoire was sequenced with immunoSEQ multiplex PCR; TCRdb's copy has only in-frame clones and lacks some. The sample consists of 2,000 to 2,500 clones, roughly 87% of them appearing once. The material sequenced was ileal tissue. These receptors originate from an adult with Crohn's disease.

This chain uses TRBV7-9 with TRBJ2-2; D call uncertain. CDR3 size: 15 residues. V was shortened by 5 bases and J by 1 base, with 11 bases between the two germline ends. In germline, CDR1 is SEHNR, CDR2 FQNEAQ (reference sequence). The CDR3 coding sequence is TGTGCCAGCAGCAGTACTACCAGGAACACCGGGGAGCTGTTTTTT. Translating it yields CASSSTTRNTGELFF.

This clone was counted only a few times. This chain joins TRBV5-8 and TRBJ1-1, with a weak D call TRBD1 (6 bases). V was trimmed by 2 bases and J by 3 bases, leaving 11 bases between them. The CDR3 has 14 amino acids. Looked up from germline, CDR1 is SGHTS and CDR2 is YDEGEE. DNA for the CDR3: TGTGCCAGCAGCTTAACAGGGCGGTACACTGAAGCTTTCTTT. The encoded protein is CASSLTGRYTEAFF.

The V and J genes are TRBV7-2 and TRBJ1-5; TRBD1 agrees at 10 bases. This CDR3 has 14 residues. After removal of 3 bases from V and 6 bases from J, the junction contained 2 bases not matched to a gene. The germline V gene has CDR1 SGHTA and CDR2 FQGNSA. The CDR3 region has the DNA TGTGCCAGCAGCTTTGGGGACAGGGGTCAGCCCCAGCATTTT. This encodes CASSFGDRGQPQHF.

The chain has TRBV6-5 and TRBJ1-2; no firm D call. CDR3 length equals 13 residues. Germline values: CDR1 MNHEY, CDR2 SVGAGI. V lost 6 bases to trimming and J lost 7 bases, with 15 bases between them. CDR3 bases: TGTGCCAGCAGCCCAGGACCCCGGGGTGGCTACACCTTC. Translated: CASSPGPRGGYTF.

The V gene is TRBV6-1, the J gene TRBJ1-6; 7 bases line up with TRBD1. This CDR3 contains 14 residues. Germline CDR1 reads MNHNS; CDR2 reads SASEGT. With 8 bases clipped from V and 7 bases from J, the junction kept 8 bases outside the gene matches. The CDR3 loop reads CASAIDRDNSPLHF. CDR3 DNA sequence: TGTGCCAGCGCCATTGACAGGGACAATTCACCCCTCCACTTT.

In its sample, this clone was seen once. J is TRBJ1-1 and V is TRBV6-4; D is unclear. The V end lost 4 bases, the J end lost 1 base, and 13 bases lay between the germline ends. CDR3 length: 15 amino acids. The germline gives CDR1 MRHNA, CDR2 SNTAGT. The CDR3 DNA reads as TGTGCCAGCAGTGCCCGACCAGGTGGGAACACTGAAGCTTTCTTT. This translates into CASSARPGGNTEAFF.

The chain carries TRBV5-4 and TRBJ1-5; TRBD1 might be the D (5 bases). V was shortened by 4 bases and J by 1 base, with 15 bases between the two germline ends. Germline V gene sequence: CDR1 SGHNT, CDR2 YYREEE (reference sequence). This CDR3 has 16 residues. DNA of the CDR3: TGTGCCAGCAGCCTCGGGGGGGAGTCGAGCAATCAGCCCCAGCATTTT. The encoded protein is CASSLGGESSNQPQHF.

This chain links TRBV5-6 with TRBJ1-2; 11 nucleotides line up with TRBD1. CDR1 and CDR2 from the germline V gene are SGHDT and YYEEEE. Germline trimming cut 4 bases from V and 6 bases from J; bases unmatched to any gene: 11. The CDR3 spans 16 residues. For the CDR3, the DNA is TGTGCCAGCAGCGGATGGGACAGGGGGGCTCCTAATGGCTACACCTTC. This translates into CASSGWDRGAPNGYTF. Full variable domain (outside the CDR3, taken from reference TRBV5-6 and TRBJ1-2): DAGVTQSPTHLIKTRGQQVTLRCSPKSGHDTVSWYQQALGQGPQFIFQYYEEEERQRGNFPDRFSGHQFPNYSSELNVNALLLGDSALYLCASSGWDRGAPNGYTFGSGTRLTVV.

There are a few counts of this clone. This chain uses TRBV14 with TRBJ2-7; 8 bases are a match to TRBD2. Trimming removed 4 bases from V and 7 bases from J; junction bases left unmatched: 9. Germline values: CDR1 SGHDN, CDR2 FVKESK. CDR3 length: 14 residues. CDR3 loop: CASSPLAEDAEQYF. In nucleotides, the CDR3 is TGTGCCAGCAGCCCACTAGCGGAGGATGCGGAGCAGTACTTC.

This chain uses TRBV7-9 with TRBJ2-2; a weak D match, TRBD1 (6 bases). This CDR3 comprises 15 residues. The germline V gene encodes CDR1 SEHNR and CDR2 FQNEAQ (reference sequence). Trimming removed 0 bases at V and 3 bases at J, with 8 bases between. The DNA for the CDR3 is TGTGCCAGCAGCTTAGCCCCAGGGGACACCGGGGAGCTGTTTTTT. Translating gives CASSLAPGDTGELFF.

This clone appeared a single time. The chain couples TRBV30 to TRBJ1-1, with D maybe TRBD1 (5 bases). The CDR3 consists of 14 residues. The germline V gene has CDR1 GTSNPN and CDR2 SVGIG (reference sequence). Between the trimmed V and J ends, which lost 0 bases and 4 bases, there was a span of 12 bases. The CDR3 bases are TGTGCCTGGAGTGTAAGGGGTGTGGGCACTGAAGCTTTCTTT. Its protein is CAWSVRGVGTEAFF.

In this sample, this clone turned up once. The rearrangement uses TRBV6-1 and TRBJ1-1, with D unclear. CDR1 and CDR2 (germline): MNHNS, SASEGT. The CDR3 has 11 residues. Deletions cut 2 bases from V and 12 bases from J, with 10 bases between. CDR3 DNA: TGTGCCAGCAGTGAACCCGTTACTACTTTCTTT. It encodes CASSEPVTTFF.

DNA of the CDR3: TGTGCCAGTAGTATAGCGGCAGGGTTGAACACTGAAGCTTTCTTT. The encoded protein is CASSIAAGLNTEAFF. V is TRBV19 and J is TRBJ1-1, with a tentative D call TRBD1 (5 bases). From germline, CDR1 is LNHDA and CDR2 SQIVND (reference sequence). The V gene lost 1 base and the J gene lost 0 bases, with 9 bases spanning the gap. CDR3 length: 15 residues.

This chain uses TRBV5-1 with TRBJ2-5; 10 bases fit TRBD1. The CDR3 consists of 16 residues. CDR1 and CDR2 (germline): SGHRS, YFSETQ. V lost 3 bases to trimming and J lost 2 bases; unmatched junction nucleotides: 7. The CDR3 region has the DNA TGCGCCAGCAGCTCGGTAGGGGGACAGGGGCAAGAGACCCAGTACTTC. Translating gives CASSSVGGQGQETQYF.

The gene calls are TRBV19 and TRBJ2-1, with 8 nucleotides matching TRBD1. The CDR3 length is 15 residues. CDR1 and CDR2 from the germline V gene are LNHDA and SQIVND (reference sequence). Losses at the gene ends were 4 bases for V and 4 bases for J; bases not matched to a gene: 6. The CDR3 DNA reads as TGTGCCAGTAGTAGAGACAGGGGATGGTACAATGAGCAGTTCTTC. It encodes CASSRDRGWYNEQFF. Full variable domain (outside the CDR3, taken from reference TRBV19 and TRBJ2-1): DGGITQSPKYLFRKEGQNVTLSCEQNLNHDAMYWYRQDPGQGLRLIYYSQIVNDFQKGDIAEGYSVSREKKESFPLTVTSAQKNPTAFYLCASSRDRGWYNEQFFGPGTRLTVL.

V gene TRBV4-1 combines with J gene TRBJ1-2, with a possible D match to TRBD1 (6 bases). V lost 6 bases to trimming and J lost 2 bases, with 16 bases between them. The CDR3 loop spans 15 amino acids. Germline-derived CDR1 and CDR2 are MGHRA and YSYEKL. The DNA of the CDR3 is TGCGCCAGCAGTCCTAAAAACAGGGAGAACTATGGCTACACCTTC. Translation: CASSPKNRENYGYTF.

This clone is a singleton in its sample. J is TRBJ2-7 and V is TRBV5-4; D may be TRBD2 (5 bases). CDR3 length equals 12 residues. Deletions cut 0 bases from V and 5 bases from J, with 6 bases between. CDR1 and CDR2 from the germline V gene are SGHNT and YYREEE (reference sequence). Here the CDR3 DNA reads TGTGCCAGCAGCTTGGAGGGAGACGAGCAGTACTTC. Protein sequence: CASSLEGDEQYF.

This clone was found once. The chain employs TRBV28 and TRBJ1-4; TRBD1 is a possible D gene (5 bases). This CDR3 comprises 12 residues. V was trimmed by 2 bases and J by 12 bases, leaving 10 bases between them. From germline, CDR1 is MDHEN and CDR2 SYDVKM. CDR3 region: CASSLKGRELFF. For the CDR3, the DNA is TGTGCCAGCAGTTTAAAGGGCAGGGAACTGTTTTTT.

The chain links TRBV13 to TRBJ2-5; D is perhaps TRBD1 (6 bases). CDR1 PRHDT and CDR2 FYEKMQ come from the germline V gene (reference sequence). The V end lost 2 bases, the J end lost 5 bases, and 12 bases lay between the germline ends. This CDR3 comprises 14 residues. CDR3 loop: CASSLRGKSETQYF. The CDR3 DNA is TGTGCCAGCAGCTTAAGGGGGAAGAGTGAGACCCAGTACTTC.

This clone is a singleton in its sample. J is TRBJ2-1 and V is TRBV7-3, with TRBD1 matching over 9 bases. Trimming at V came to 5 bases and at J to 6 bases, leaving 8 bases not matched to a gene. This CDR3 region has 15 residues. Per germline, CDR1 SGHTA and CDR2 FQGTGA. The CDR3 DNA sequence: TGTGCCAGCAGCCAGCAGGGACAGGGTGCCAATGAGCAGTTCTTC. It translates to CASSQQGQGANEQFF.

V and J are TRBV23-1 and TRBJ1-6, with D possibly TRBD1 on 6 matching bases. TRBV23-1 is flagged as an ORF with uncertain function. V gave up 6 bases and J gave up 0 bases, with 9 bases separating them. The CDR3 loop spans 15 amino acids. CDR3 region: CASRDSSSYNSPLHF. In DNA form, the CDR3 reads TGCGCCAGCAGGGACAGTAGCTCCTATAATTCACCCCTCCACTTT.

The chain combines TRBV11-2 with TRBJ2-7, with 9 bases identical to TRBD1. Trimming took 3 bases from V and 6 from J; bases not matched to a gene: 3. CDR3 size: 13 residues. Germline V gene sequence: CDR1 SGHAT, CDR2 FQNNGV. CDR3 sequence: CASSFGTGSEQYF. The CDR3 bases are TGTGCCAGCAGCTTTGGGACAGGGAGCGAGCAGTACTTC.

The chain couples TRBV18 to TRBJ1-6; no reliable D call. The V end was cut by 3 bases, the J end by 8 bases, with 8 bases between. Germline assignment: CDR1 KGHSH and CDR2 LQKENI. The CDR3 has 13 residues. The CDR3 DNA is TGTGCCAGCTCACCTAGTGGAGATTCACCCCTCCACTTT. Translating gives CASSPSGDSPLHF.

This clone counts as large. This chain joins TRBV11-2 and TRBJ2-1, with D unclear. Germline V lookup: CDR1 SGHAT, CDR2 FQNNGV. Between the trimmed V and J ends, which lost 2 bases and 5 bases, there was a span of 4 bases. The CDR3 has 12 amino acids. The CDR3 loop is CASSLLDNEQFF. The CDR3 DNA reads as TGTGCCAGCAGCTTACTCGACAATGAGCAGTTCTTC.

The chain links TRBV30 to TRBJ1-2; D is undetermined. CDR3 size: 13 residues. CDR1 is GTSNPN and CDR2 is SVGIG in the germline V gene (reference sequence). In DNA, the CDR3 is TGTGTGGGCAGCTTACGCTCTAACTATGGCTACACCTTC. Its translation: CVGSLRSNYGYTF.

The chain has TRBV5-1 and TRBJ1-6, with a tentative D call TRBD1 (6 bases). CDR3 length: 15 residues. Germline CDR1 reads SGHRS; CDR2 reads YFSETQ. Trimming stripped 5 bases from V and 7 bases from J, with 16 bases between. This CDR3 is CASSDRGGSNSPLHF. The DNA for the CDR3 is TGCGCCAGCAGTGACAGAGGGGGTTCCAATTCACCCCTCCACTTT.